This TCR beta chain was found in a study of cytomegalovirus exposure and HLA in healthy donors. Study in general: The 95 to 150 validation repertoires, a later analysis reported, used the same platform as the roughly 610 first-cohort repertoires. Study results and caveats: In a later analysis, first-cohort TCR clusters were found to tend to co-occur in the 90 to 150 validation repertoires. Most TCR sequences proved rare, with some public TCRs found in many donors.

TCRdb's table, derived via immunoSEQ multiplex PCR, lists solely in-frame clones and lacks some. The sample has under 300,000 clones, about 90% seen once. The donors were members of the validation cohort comprising over 100 subjects, separate from the approximately 670-subject first cohort. Per the germline V gene, CDR1 is MDHEN and CDR2 is SYDVKM. Losses at the gene ends were 8 bases for V and 1 base for J; bases not matched to a gene: 8. CDR3 length equals 15 residues. As for this clone: Its cognate antigen is unknown.

This rearrangement joins TRBV28 to TRBJ2-7; TRBD1 aligns across 10 bases. The receptor was derived from a woman aged 18-30 years in good health and CMV-seronegative. Sequenced sample: PBMCs. CDR3 amino acids: CASLRGTGASYEQYF. CDR3 bases: TGTGCCAGCCTGCGTGGGACAGGGGCGTCCTACGAGCAGTACTTC.